This TCR beta chain was identified during a study of OX40 agonist ivuxolimab in advanced cancers. Overall study context: Patients took ivuxolimab, an agonistic anti-OX40 (CD134) antibody. A male proportion of under 90% was recorded, with mean age approximately 56 years and range roughly 23 to 79.

Using immunoSEQ multiplex PCR, the repertoire was profiled, and TCRdb retains in-frame clones only, with some absent. The sample records some 16,000 clones, around three quarters being singletons. Baseline was the first blood sampling point, followed by cycle 4 day 1 and cycle 7 day 1. Trimming pared 0 bases from V and 10 bases from J, leaving 15 bases between. There are 15 residues in the CDR3. The V gene's germline CDR1 is MNHEY and CDR2 SVGAGI. The TCR originated in an adult with an advanced solid tumor such as melanoma, head and neck, liver or kidney cancer. The chain links TRBV6-5 to TRBJ1-4; no clear D. This specimen was CD4+ or CD8+ T cells sorted from blood, taken in a trial of the OX40 agonist ivuxolimab. The CDR3 region is CASSYSGRQGRKLFF. The CDR3 nucleotides read TGTGCCAGCAGTTACTCAGGCAGGCAAGGAAGAAAACTGTTTTTT.